A selection of T cell receptor beta chains follows, all from one sample in a study of blood T cell repertoires in COVID-19. Data came from immunoSEQ multiplex PCR; TCRdb stores just in-frame clones and leaves some out. Of some 200,000 clones listed, around 84% are singletons. The sample comprised peripheral blood. These receptor sequences come from a human donor in a cohort sampled during active COVID-19. The CDR3 runs from the conserved cysteine through the conserved F or W. D genes are given only for firm matches. The size field is filled for only some rows; it gives once, few, many or a size class.

>.|TRBJ2-5|13|.|TRBV21-1
TGTGCCTGCCCCGCGCCGTTAAGAGAGACCCAGTACTTC
CACPAPLRETQYF
>.|TRBJ2-2|15|TRBD2|TRBV7-8
TGTGCCAGCAGCAACTTAGCGGGAGGAACCGGGGAGCTGTTTTTT
CASSNLAGGTGELFF
>.|TRBJ2-2|13|.|TRBV7-9
TGTGCCAGCAGCCCCGGGAGAACCGGGGAGCTGTTTTTT
CASSPGRTGELFF
>.|TRBJ2-7|14|.|TRBV5-1
TGCGCCAGCACCAAACTCGGAGGCTCCTACGAGCAGTACTTC
CASTKLGGSYEQYF
>.|TRBJ1-5|17|TRBD1|TRBV28
TGTGCCAGCAGGTCATATAAGTCGACAGGGAGAGGGCAGCCCCAGCATTTT
CASRSYKSTGRGQPQHF
>.|TRBJ2-7|14|.|TRBV9
TGTGCCAGCAGCCCCCGACTTATAGCCTACGAGCAGTACTTC
CASSPRLIAYEQYF
>.|TRBJ2-7|15|TRBD2|TRBV29-1
TGCAGCGTTGAAGAAATGGGGACTAGGGAATACGAGCAGTACTTC
CSVEEMGTREYEQYF
>.|TRBJ2-3|14|.|TRBV29-1
TGCAGCGTTCAATCACGGGACTTCACAGATACGCAGTATTTT
CSVQSRDFTDTQYF
>many|TRBJ1-6|13|TRBD1|TRBV19
TGTGCCAGTAGTCTACAGGGGATTTCACCCCTCCACTTT
CASSLQGISPLHF
>.|TRBJ1-5|14|TRBD1|TRBV28
TGTGCCAGCAAAAGGGACAGCTCCAATCAGCCCCAGCATTTT
CASKRDSSNQPQHF
>.|TRBJ1-2|12|.|TRBV10-2
TGCGCCAGCAGTGGGGGGCTCGGCGGCTACACCTTC
CASSGGLGGYTF
>.|TRBJ2-3|14|TRBD2|TRBV5-4
TGTGCCAGCAGCCGCACCGGGACTAGCGATACGCAGTATTTT
CASSRTGTSDTQYF
>.|TRBJ1-4|15|.|TRBV7-6
TGTGCCAGCAGCTTAGGGGGGCGGAGAAATGAAAAACTGTTTTTT
CASSLGGRRNEKLFF
>.|TRBJ2-1|16|TRBD2|TRBV5-1
TGCGCCAGCAGCTTCTTAGCGGGAGGGCCGATTGATGAGCAGTTCTTC
CASSFLAGGPIDEQFF
>.|TRBJ2-7|12|.|TRBV28
TGTGCCAGCAGTTTATTCGTCGGCGAGCAGTACTTC
CASSLFVGEQYF
>.|TRBJ2-2|17|.|TRBV5-1
TGCGCCAGCAGCTTGGCCTTAAGGGCGGCGGGCACCGGGGAGCTGTTTTTT
CASSLALRAAGTGELFF
>.|TRBJ1-5|16|.|TRBV4-1
TGCGCCAGCAGCCTTATACAGGGTGCCCCATATCAGCCCCAGCATTTT
CASSLIQGAPYQPQHF
>.|TRBJ1-3|16|.|TRBV23-1
TGCGCCAGCAGTCCGGACGGAGGACTCTCTGGAAACACCATATATTTT
CASSPDGGLSGNTIYF
>.|TRBJ2-1|14|TRBD2|TRBV5-1
TGCGCCAGCAGCCGGGCTAGCGGGAGTAATGAGCAGTTCTTC
CASSRASGSNEQFF
>.|TRBJ2-1|15|.|TRBV5-1
TGCGCCAGCAGCCGGGTGGACCAAGCGGGCAATGAGCAGTTCTTC
CASSRVDQAGNEQFF
>.|TRBJ2-7|15|.|TRBV7-2
TGTGCCAGCAGCTTAGGGTTAACAGTCGCCTCCGAGCAGTACTTC
CASSLGLTVASEQYF
>.|TRBJ2-5|14|TRBD2|TRBV7-7
TGTGCCAGCAGCGTAGCGGGAGCCCAAGAGACCCAGTACTTC
CASSVAGAQETQYF
>.|TRBJ2-7|12|.|TRBV5-1
TGCGCCAGCAGCCCACAGGGCCGCGAGCAGTACTTC
CASSPQGREQYF
>.|TRBJ2-7|15|TRBD2|TRBV18
TGTGCCAGCTCACCAGGACTAGCGGGGCACTACGAGCAGTACTTC
CASSPGLAGHYEQYF
>.|TRBJ2-2|14|.|TRBV11-1
TGTGCCAGCAGCGCCCGGTCCTTAAGAAGCGGGCTGTTTTTT
CASSARSLRSGLFF
>.|TRBJ1-3|16|.|TRBV3-1/TRBV3-2
TGTGCCAGCAGCCAACGGCGGATGAGCTCTGGAAACACCATATATTTT
CASSQRRMSSGNTIYF
>.|TRBJ2-2|13|.|TRBV27
TGTGCCAGCAGTTTACGGTACACCGGGGAGCTGTTTTTT
CASSLRYTGELFF
>.|TRBJ1-1|18|TRBD1|TRBV27
TGTGCCAGCAGTGCTAGGACAGGGAGAAGTCCCCTGAACACTGAAGCTTTCTTT
CASSARTGRSPLNTEAFF
>.|TRBJ1-2|13|.|TRBV7-9
TGTGCCAGCAGCTTACCCTCGGGCTATGGCTACACCTTC
CASSLPSGYGYTF
>few|TRBJ2-7|14|.|TRBV6-2/TRBV6-3
TGTGCCAGCAGTCGAAACAGGGATTCCTACGAGCAGTACTTC
CASSRNRDSYEQYF
>.|TRBJ2-2|15|TRBD2|TRBV6-2/TRBV6-3
TGTGCCAGCAGTTACGGGACTAGCGGCACCGGGGAGCTGTTTTTT
CASSYGTSGTGELFF
>few|TRBJ2-1|15|.|TRBV27
TGTGCCAGCAGTATTAGCGGACGTACCTACAATGAGCAGTTCTTC
CASSISGRTYNEQFF
>.|TRBJ2-7|14|.|TRBV9
TGTGCCAGCAGCGTAGCGGGAAGGTCCTACGAGCAGTACTTC
CASSVAGRSYEQYF
>.|TRBJ1-1|14|.|TRBV4-2
TGTGCCAGCAGCCAAGGACAGTTGAACACTGAAGCTTTCTTT
CASSQGQLNTEAFF
>.|TRBJ2-7|17|.|TRBV5-1
TGCGCCAGCAGCTTGGTCGGCGGGGCTAACGGAGCCTACGAGCAGTACTTC
CASSLVGGANGAYEQYF
>.|TRBJ1-4|15|TRBD1|TRBV7-9
TGTGCCAGCAGCACAGGGGGGGCAACTAATGAAAAACTGTTTTTT
CASSTGGATNEKLFF
>.|TRBJ2-3|17|TRBD2|TRBV18
TGTGCCAGCTCGCGCCGGACTAGCGGGAGTTTGACAGATACGCAGTATTTT
CASSRRTSGSLTDTQYF
>.|TRBJ1-6|15|TRBD1|TRBV5-1
TGCGCCAGCAGCTTGGGGGGGACAGAAAATTCACCCCTCCACTTT
CASSLGGTENSPLHF
>.|TRBJ2-3|17|.|TRBV5-8
TGTGCCAGCAGCTTGGGATGGCCTAGCCGGGGGACAGATACGCAGTATTTT
CASSLGWPSRGTDTQYF
>.|TRBJ1-2|13|TRBD1|TRBV6-4
TGTGCCAGCAGTGAACAGGGGATTGGTGGCTACACCTTC
CASSEQGIGGYTF
>.|TRBJ2-2|15|TRBD2|TRBV6-6
TGTGCCAGCAGTTACGAGCGGGAGTATTCCGGGGAGCTGTTTTTT
CASSYEREYSGELFF